These 25 T cell receptor beta chains were all obtained from the same sample, sequenced in a study of T cells and Merkel cell carcinoma outcomes. Libraries were prepared by immunoSEQ multiplex PCR; TCRdb keeps only in-frame clonotypes and omits some of them. The profile covers 2,500 to 3,500 clones, with about three quarters appearing a single time and 15% to 20% taken by the ten largest. Sequencing input: tumor tissue from Merkel cell carcinoma. These receptors were collected from a human donor with Merkel cell carcinoma.

The V call is TRBV4-2, the J call TRBJ2-3, with 14 bases that match TRBD2. The CDR3 is 19 amino acids. Losses at the gene ends were 1 base for V and 2 bases for J; bases not matched to a gene: 8. Germline CDR1 and CDR2: LGHNA and YNFKEQ. CDR3 in amino acids: CASSQAAGTSGGPTDTQYF. The CDR3 bases are TGTGCCAGCAGCCAAGCTGCCGGGACTAGCGGGGGCCCCACAGATACGCAGTATTTT.

J is TRBJ1-2 and V is TRBV4-1; 9 nucleotides match TRBD1. The V gene end was trimmed by 3 bases and the J gene end by 8 bases; junction bases not matched to a gene: 7. This CDR3 comprises 14 residues. Per germline, CDR1 MGHRA and CDR2 YSYEKL. This CDR3 reads CASSHTGQGGGYTF. The CDR3 DNA reads TGCGCCAGCAGCCATACGGGACAGGGTGGCGGCTACACCTTC.

The chain carries TRBV9 and TRBJ1-5, with a weak D call TRBD1 (6 bases). V dropped 3 bases and J dropped 4 bases, with 17 bases sitting between them. Looked up from germline, CDR1 is SGDLS and CDR2 is YYNGEE. The CDR3 covers 16 residues. The CDR3 DNA sequence: TGTGCCAGCAGCGATTCAAACAGGGCTCAAAATCAGCCCCAGCATTTT. Its translation is CASSDSNRAQNQPQHF.

The chain carries TRBV2 and TRBJ1-2, with D possibly TRBD1 on 6 matching bases. Trimming pared 6 bases from V and 8 bases from J, leaving 13 bases between. This CDR3 spans 12 amino acids. Per the germline V gene, CDR1 is SNHLY and CDR2 is FYNNEI. The CDR3 sequence: CASRQGIGGYTF. In nucleotides, the CDR3 is TGTGCCAGCAGACAGGGAATTGGGGGCTACACCTTC.

This clone was found a few times. This sample also contains other DNA sequences that code for the same CDR3. V usage is TRBV5-1 and J usage is TRBJ2-5, with 7 bases fitting TRBD2. CDR1 is SGHRS, CDR2 YFSETQ, per germline. V was pared by 1 base and J by 7 bases, with 4 bases of the junction left unmatched. The CDR3 spans 13 residues. CDR3 region: CASSLSWEGTQYF. As DNA, the CDR3 is TGCGCCAGCAGCTTGTCCTGGGAGGGGACCCAGTACTTC.

CDR3 coding DNA: TGTGCCACCATGTTGACGGAAAACACCGGGGAGCTGTTTTTT. Translated, it gives CATMLTENTGELFF. The chain employs TRBV15 and TRBJ2-2; D gene unclear. V was trimmed by 7 bases and J by 2 bases, leaving 11 bases between them. CDR3 length equals 14 residues. CDR1 is LNHNV, CDR2 YYDKDF, per germline (reference sequence).

This chain connects TRBV18 to TRBJ1-5; D is unresolved. The CDR3 runs to 12 residues. Trimming shortened V by 6 bases and J by 8 bases, and 11 bases separated the two germline ends. The V gene's germline CDR1 is KGHSH and CDR2 LQKENI. CDR3 coding DNA: TGTGCCAGCTCGCCATCTGGGGAGCCCCAGCATTTT. Translated, it gives CASSPSGEPQHF. The full variable domain, rest sourced from reference TRBV18 and TRBJ1-5, is NAGVMQNPRHLVRRRGQEARLRCSPMKGHSHVYWYRQLPEEGLKFMVYLQKENIIDESGMPKERFSAEFPKEGPSILRIQQVVRGDSAAYFCASSPSGEPQHFGDGTRLSIL.

The V call is TRBV7-9, the J call TRBJ1-4, with D perhaps matching TRBD1 (5 bases). Germline assignment: CDR1 SEHNR and CDR2 FQNEAQ (reference sequence). V dropped 4 bases and J dropped 3 bases, with 12 bases sitting between them. The CDR3 sequence is 15 residues long. CDR3 sequence (DNA): TGTGCCAGCAGCTACCTTTGGGACCCTAATGAAAAACTGTTTTTT. Residues: CASSYLWDPNEKLFF. The full variable domain, its missing parts supplied by reference TRBV7-9 and TRBJ1-4, is DTGVSQNPRHKITKRGQNVTFRCDPISEHNRLYWYRQTLGQGPEFLTYFQNEAQLEKSRLLSDRFSAERPKGSFSTLEIQRTEQGDSAMYLCASSYLWDPNEKLFFGSGTQLSVL.

This clone showed up just a few times. The chain uses TRBV11-2 and TRBJ2-1, with 13 bases fitting TRBD2. Germline V gene lookup returns CDR1 SGHAT and CDR2 FQNNGV. The CDR3 is 16 amino acids. Trimming removed 5 bases from V and 8 bases from J; junction bases left unmatched: 9. This chain's CDR3 is CASSRTSGGAGYEQFF. The CDR3 region has the DNA TGTGCCAGCAGCCGTACTAGCGGGGGGGCTGGGTATGAGCAGTTCTTC.

The chain employs TRBV19 and TRBJ1-2; D may be TRBD1 (6 bases). Germline-derived CDR1 and CDR2 are LNHDA and SQIVND (reference sequence). The CDR3 length is 16 residues. With 6 bases removed from V and 8 bases from J, the gap between germline ends came to 25 bases. CDR3 residues: CASSPRWGTISDGYTF. For the CDR3, the DNA is TGTGCCAGTAGCCCCAGATGGGGGACAATAAGCGACGGCTACACCTTC.

This clone has just a few counts. CDR3 sequence (DNA): TGCGCCAGCAGCGGATCACTAGCGGCCCAAGAGACCCAGTACTTC. It encodes CASSGSLAAQETQYF. The chain links TRBV5-1 to TRBJ2-5, with 8 positions matching TRBD2. The V segment lost 4 bases and the J segment 1 base; nucleotides outside the gene matches: 6. There are 15 residues in the CDR3. Germline CDR1 and CDR2: SGHRS and YFSETQ.

The chain is built from TRBV5-1 and TRBJ2-3; a weak D match, TRBD1 (6 bases). Germline V gene data show CDR1 as SGHRS and CDR2 as YFSETQ. V lost 5 bases and J 1 base, leaving 17 bases between the germline ends. This CDR3 contains 16 residues. The CDR3 reads CASRIGTTTGTDTQYF. The CDR3 DNA follows: TGCGCCAGCAGAATAGGGACAACTACTGGCACAGATACGCAGTATTTT. The complete variable domain, with remaining parts taken from reference TRBV5-1 and TRBJ2-3, reads KAGVTQTPRYLIKTRGQQVTLSCSPISGHRSVSWYQQTPGQGLQFLFEYFSETQRNKGNFPGRFSGRQFSNSRSEMNVSTLELGDSALYLCASRIGTTTGTDTQYFGPGTRLTVL.

V usage is TRBV2 and J usage is TRBJ1-5; D gene uncertain. Per the germline V gene, CDR1 is SNHLY and CDR2 is FYNNEI. The CDR3 sequence is 12 residues long. Trimming pared 8 bases from V and 7 bases from J, leaving 12 bases between. The CDR3 DNA sequence: TGTGCCAGCTCTACCCTTAAACAGCCCCAGCATTTT. The encoded protein is CASSTLKQPQHF. The full variable domain, rest sourced from reference TRBV2 and TRBJ1-5, is EPEVTQTPSHQVTQMGQEVILRCVPISNHLYFYWYRQILGQKVEFLVSFYNNEISEKSEIFDDQFSVERPDGSNFTLKIRSTKLEDSAMYFCASSTLKQPQHFGDGTRLSIL.

The chain links TRBV7-2 to TRBJ2-7, with 8 bases that match TRBD1. J was trimmed by 0 bases and V by 4 bases; bases with no gene match: 5. Germline assignment: CDR1 SGHTA and CDR2 FQGNSA. CDR3 length: 15 amino acids. In nucleotides, the CDR3 is TGTGCCAGCAGCTCCCGGACAGGGCCCTCCTACGAGCAGTACTTC. Amino acids: CASSSRTGPSYEQYF.

The chain uses TRBV2 and TRBJ1-1; D unclear. Deletions cut 1 base from V and 5 bases from J, with 8 bases between. Germline values: CDR1 SNHLY, CDR2 FYNNEI. The CDR3 totals 13 residues. The CDR3 protein is CASSEVRTTEAFF. The CDR3 bases are TGTGCCAGCAGTGAAGTGAGGACGACTGAAGCTTTCTTT.

The chain carries TRBV10-3 and TRBJ2-5, with D tentatively TRBD2 (5 bases). CDR1 and CDR2 from the germline V gene are ENHRY and SYGVKD. The CDR3 is 14 residues long. V was cut by 2 bases and J by 9 bases, with 16 bases left in between. CDR3 DNA sequence: TGTGCCATCAGTGAGCCATCAACGGGCGGGTCCCAGTACTTC. Translation: CAISEPSTGGSQYF.

This chain uses TRBV5-1 with TRBJ2-2; D may be TRBD1 (6 bases). Between the trimmed V and J ends, which lost 9 bases and 5 bases, there was a span of 17 bases. Germline V gene data show CDR1 as SGHRS and CDR2 as YFSETQ. The length of the CDR3 is 14 residues. CDR3 bases: TGCGCCACCTCACAGGGAGATCGGACCGGGGAGCTGTTTTTT. Its protein product is CATSQGDRTGELFF.

CDR3 region: CSASPTDTQYF. For the CDR3, the DNA is TGCAGTGCTAGCCCCACAGATACGCAGTATTTT. This rearrangement joins TRBV20-1 to TRBJ2-3; no definite D call. Germline values: CDR1 DFQATT, CDR2 SNEGSKA (reference sequence). Trimming left V 3 bases short and J 2 bases short, with 3 bases between. The CDR3 contains 11 residues.

The chain carries TRBV6-6 and TRBJ2-1, with TRBD2 matching over 7 bases. The CDR3 spans 15 residues. CDR1 and CDR2 (germline): MNHNY, SVGAGI (reference sequence). V trimming: 0 bases; J trimming: 5 bases; junction bases outside the gene matches: 4. CDR3 in DNA: TGTGCCAGCAGTTACTCAGCGGGGTACGACAATGAGCAGTTCTTC. This codes for CASSYSAGYDNEQFF.

J is TRBJ2-7 and V is TRBV10-3; 7 bases agree with TRBD2. Germline assignment: CDR1 ENHRY and CDR2 SYGVKD. The V segment lost 3 bases and the J segment 7 bases; nucleotides outside the gene matches: 12. The CDR3 has 15 residues. CDR3 sequence: CAISERTSLSREQYF. In DNA form, the CDR3 reads TGTGCCATCAGTGAAAGGACTAGTCTCTCACGGGAGCAGTACTTC.

This clone was observed a few times. The V and J genes are TRBV7-2 and TRBJ1-1; 9 bases align to TRBD1. The V segment lost 4 bases and the J segment 5 bases; nucleotides outside the gene matches: 8. CDR3 length equals 15 residues. Germline CDR1 reads SGHTA; CDR2 reads FQGNSA. The CDR3, as DNA: TGTGCCAGCAGCTCCAGATGGGACAGGGAAACTGAAGCTTTCTTT. As protein: CASSSRWDRETEAFF. The entire variable domain, with the rest obtained from reference TRBV7-2 and TRBJ1-1, is as follows: GAGVSQSPSNKVTEKGKDVELRCDPISGHTALYWYRQSLGQGLEFLIYFQGNSAPDKSGLPSDRFSAERTGGSVSTLTIQRTQQEDSAVYLCASSSRWDRETEAFFGQGTRLTVV.

The chain combines TRBV10-2 with TRBJ2-1, with D unresolved. Germline assignment: CDR1 WSHSY and CDR2 SAAADI. V lost 9 bases to trimming and J lost 0 bases, with 6 bases between them. The length of the CDR3 is 12 residues. CDR3 amino acids: CASSASYNEQFF. CDR3 DNA: TGCGCCAGTTCGGCCTCCTACAATGAGCAGTTCTTC.

The chain recombines TRBV11-2 with TRBJ2-1; TRBD1 matches 10 bases. In germline, CDR1 is SGHAT, CDR2 FQNNGV. The CDR3 totals 15 residues. V dropped 5 bases and J dropped 3; count of bases not matched to a gene: 4. The CDR3 nucleotides are TGTGCCAGCAGCGTGGGACAGGGGAACTACAATGAGCAGTTCTTC. Translating gives CASSVGQGNYNEQFF.

The rearrangement joins TRBV10-3 to TRBJ2-7; D tentatively fits TRBD1 or TRBD2 (5 bases each). The CDR3 consists of 13 residues. The germline V and J ends were trimmed by 6 bases and 5 bases, with 14 bases remaining between them. Germline V gene data show CDR1 as ENHRY and CDR2 as SYGVKD. The CDR3 DNA reads as TGTGCCATCAGCGGGACGGCTGTCGACGAGCAGTACTTC. It codes for CAISGTAVDEQYF.

This chain uses TRBV4-2 with TRBJ1-1; D perhaps matches TRBD1 (5 bases). The V end lost 1 base, the J end lost 2 bases, and 14 bases lay between the germline ends. Germline assignment: CDR1 LGHNA and CDR2 YNFKEQ. CDR3 length: 16 residues. CDR3 residues: CASSQGPTRDNTEAFF. Here the CDR3 DNA reads TGTGCCAGCAGCCAAGGCCCTACTCGGGACAACACTGAAGCTTTCTTT.